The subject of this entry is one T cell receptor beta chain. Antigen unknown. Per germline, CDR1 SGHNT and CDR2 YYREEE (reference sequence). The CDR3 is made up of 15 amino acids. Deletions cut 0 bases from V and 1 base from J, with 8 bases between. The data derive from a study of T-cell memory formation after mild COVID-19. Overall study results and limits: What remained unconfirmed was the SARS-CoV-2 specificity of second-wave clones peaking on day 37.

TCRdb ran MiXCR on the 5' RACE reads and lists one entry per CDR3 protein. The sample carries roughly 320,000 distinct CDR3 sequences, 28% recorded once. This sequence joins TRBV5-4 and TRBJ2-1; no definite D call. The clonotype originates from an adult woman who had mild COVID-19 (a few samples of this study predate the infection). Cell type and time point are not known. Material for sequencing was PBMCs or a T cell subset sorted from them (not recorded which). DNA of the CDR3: TGTGCCAGCAGCTTGGGAGAAGGATCCTACAATGAGCAGTTCTTC. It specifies CASSLGEGSYNEQFF.